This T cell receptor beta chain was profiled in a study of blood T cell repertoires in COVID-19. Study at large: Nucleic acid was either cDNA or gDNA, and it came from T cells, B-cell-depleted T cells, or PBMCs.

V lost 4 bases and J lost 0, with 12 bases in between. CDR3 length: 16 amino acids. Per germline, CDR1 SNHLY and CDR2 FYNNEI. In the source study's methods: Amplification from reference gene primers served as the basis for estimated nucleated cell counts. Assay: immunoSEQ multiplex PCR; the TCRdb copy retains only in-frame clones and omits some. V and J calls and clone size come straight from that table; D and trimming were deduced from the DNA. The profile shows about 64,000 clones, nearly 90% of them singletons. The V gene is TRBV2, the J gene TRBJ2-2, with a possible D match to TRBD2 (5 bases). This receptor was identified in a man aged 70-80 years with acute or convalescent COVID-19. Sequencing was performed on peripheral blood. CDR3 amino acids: CASSADSLANTGELFF. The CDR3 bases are TGTGCCAGCAGTGCGGACTCTCTCGCGAACACCGGGGAGCTGTTTTTT. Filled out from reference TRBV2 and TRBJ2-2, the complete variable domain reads EPEVTQTPSHQVTQMGQEVILRCVPISNHLYFYWYRQILGQKVEFLVSFYNNEISEKSEIFDDQFSVERPDGSNFTLKIRSTKLEDSAMYFCASSADSLANTGELFFGEGSRLTVL.